This T cell receptor beta chain was found in a study of molecular identifiers for immune sequencing clone quantification. Study overall: Five aliquots were made in replicates from the RNA of about 20,000 or 100,000 naive CD8 cells, and four were sequenced.

Bulk libraries came from a prior protocol with listed TCR primers. TCRdb redid the calling of the PCR reads with MiXCR, one entry per CDR3 protein. The sample gives about 640,000 distinct CDR3 sequences, nearly 20% of which show up once; approximately 0.9% is in the top ten. Germline values: CDR1 SQVTM, CDR2 ANQGSEA. J was trimmed by 3 bases and V by 6 bases; bases with no gene match: 10. The CDR3 is 15 residues long. The sequence was obtained from a human donor in good health. Some libraries in this study had Jurkat cell RNA spiked in. Material: naive CD8+ T cells from blood, with Jurkat cell RNA spiked in. Subset described: FACS-sorted CD8+CD4-CCR7+CD45RA+ naive T cells. This chain links TRBV29-1 with TRBJ2-3, with 9 bases aligning to TRBD2. For the CDR3, the DNA is TGCAGCGTCGTTTGGGCGGGAGGGACAACAGATACGCAGTATTTT. Translation gives CSVVWAGGTTDTQYF.